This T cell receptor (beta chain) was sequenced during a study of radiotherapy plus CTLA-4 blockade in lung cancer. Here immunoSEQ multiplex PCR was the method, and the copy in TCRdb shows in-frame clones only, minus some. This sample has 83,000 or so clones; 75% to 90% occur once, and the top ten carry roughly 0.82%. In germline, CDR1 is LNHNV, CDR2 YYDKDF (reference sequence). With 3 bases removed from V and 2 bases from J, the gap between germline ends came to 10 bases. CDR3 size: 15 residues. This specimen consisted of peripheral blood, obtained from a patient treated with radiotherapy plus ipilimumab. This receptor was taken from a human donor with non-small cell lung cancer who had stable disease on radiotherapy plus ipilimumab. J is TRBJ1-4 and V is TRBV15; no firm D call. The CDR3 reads CATSSSPVTNEKLFF. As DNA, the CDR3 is TGTGCCACCAGCAGTTCCCCGGTGACTAATGAAAAACTGTTTTTT. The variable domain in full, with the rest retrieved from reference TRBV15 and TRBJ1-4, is DAMVIQNPRYQVTQFGKPVTLSCSQTLNHNVMYWYQQKSSQAPKLLFHYYDKDFNNEADTPDNFQSRRPNTSFCFLDIRSPGLGDTAMYLCATSSSPVTNEKLFFGSGTQLSVL.